One sample yielded the 27 T cell receptor beta chains listed below, sequenced in a study of T cell responses to AZD1222 COVID-19 vaccine. TCRdb's table, derived via immunoSEQ multiplex PCR, lists solely in-frame clones and lacks some. The table shows about 82,000 clones, with 90% occurring only once. The sample was peripheral blood, taken on day 0 of AZD1222 vaccination. The receptors were sampled from an adult in good health.

J is TRBJ1-1 and V is TRBV6-6; 7 nucleotides match TRBD1. Looked up from germline, CDR1 is MNHNY and CDR2 is SVGAGI (reference sequence). The CDR3 runs to 14 residues. V trimming: 7 bases; J trimming: 2 bases; junction bases outside the gene matches: 7. Here the CDR3 reads CASIETGANTEAFF. The CDR3 DNA follows: TGTGCCAGCATCGAAACAGGGGCTAACACTGAAGCTTTCTTT.

A few counts support this clone. V usage is TRBV6-1 and J usage is TRBJ1-6, with D possibly being TRBD1 (5 bases). Trimming stripped 3 bases from V and 10 bases from J, with 16 bases between. The CDR3 is 15 residues long. Germline CDR1 reads MNHNS; CDR2 reads SASEGT. Here the CDR3 reads CASSDSGTPGSPLHF. CDR3 coding DNA: TGTGCCAGCAGTGATTCCGGGACTCCGGGATCACCCCTCCACTTT.

This sequence joins TRBV28 and TRBJ2-1; the match to TRBD1 covers 8 bases. The V and J ends lost 4 bases and 0 bases, in that order; junction bases with no gene match: 2. CDR3 length: 15 residues. Per germline, CDR1 MDHEN and CDR2 SYDVKM. The CDR3 sequence: CASSSTGDSYNEQFF. The CDR3 nucleotides read TGTGCCAGCAGTTCGACAGGGGACTCCTACAATGAGCAGTTCTTC.

The chain combines TRBV18 with TRBJ1-2; D is uncertain. The V gene's germline CDR1 is KGHSH and CDR2 LQKENI. Trimming pared 3 bases from V and 3 bases from J, leaving 11 bases between. The CDR3 totals 14 residues. CDR3 coding DNA: TGTGCCAGCTCACCGAAACAGTCGTACTATGGCTACACCTTC. It translates to CASSPKQSYYGYTF. Full variable domain (outside the CDR3, taken from reference TRBV18 and TRBJ1-2): NAGVMQNPRHLVRRRGQEARLRCSPMKGHSHVYWYRQLPEEGLKFMVYLQKENIIDESGMPKERFSAEFPKEGPSILRIQQVVRGDSAAYFCASSPKQSYYGYTFGSGTRLTVV.

The CDR3 DNA follows: TGCGCCAGCAGTGAACGGAGCTCCTACGAGCAGTACTTC. The encoded protein is CASSERSSYEQYF. This chain joins TRBV10-1 and TRBJ2-7; D uncertain. The germline V gene encodes CDR1 WNHNN and CDR2 SYGVQD (reference sequence). This CDR3 comprises 13 residues. V was clipped by 3 bases and J by 0 bases, with 6 bases between them.

The sample holds one count of this clone. This chain uses TRBV25-1 with TRBJ2-7, with 7 positions matching TRBD1. From germline, CDR1 is MGHDK and CDR2 SYGVNS. The V gene end was trimmed by 7 bases and the J gene end by 5 bases; junction bases not matched to a gene: 14. The CDR3 is made up of 15 amino acids. The CDR3: CASKGHTGQKDEQYF. CDR3 DNA sequence: TGTGCCAGCAAGGGACACACGGGACAGAAGGACGAGCAGTACTTC.

The V and J genes are TRBV19 and TRBJ2-3, with TRBD1 identical over 9 bases. The CDR3 loop spans 16 amino acids. Germline V gene lookup returns CDR1 LNHDA and CDR2 SQIVND (reference sequence). V shed 7 bases and J 1 base; nucleotides not matched to a gene: 9. The CDR3, as DNA: TGTGCCAGTAATCTACCCCGGACAGGGGGCACAGATACGCAGTATTTT. This codes for CASNLPRTGGTDTQYF.

Here the CDR3 DNA reads TGCGCCAGCAGCTTGGCCTGGGGGGAGCAGTTCTTC. Translating it yields CASSLAWGEQFF. The gene calls are TRBV5-1 and TRBJ2-1, with D perhaps TRBD1 or TRBD2 (5 bases each). CDR3 length: 12 residues. V dropped 0 bases and J dropped 10 bases, with 8 bases sitting between them. CDR1 SGHRS and CDR2 YFSETQ come from the germline V gene.

This clone was found once. The V call is TRBV6-6, the J call TRBJ1-2, with 9 bases identical to TRBD1. The CDR3 extends over 17 amino acids. Per germline, CDR1 MNHNY and CDR2 SVGAGI (reference sequence). The V and J ends lost 5 bases and 1 base, in that order; junction bases with no gene match: 11. Here the CDR3 DNA reads TGTGCCAGCAGTCATCTCCTCCGGGACAGGGTTAACTATGGCTACACCTTC. It encodes CASSHLLRDRVNYGYTF.

The rearrangement uses TRBV19 and TRBJ1-2, with D unclear. The CDR3 contains 13 residues. Germline V gene lookup returns CDR1 LNHDA and CDR2 SQIVND (reference sequence). Trimming shortened V by 6 bases and J by 3 bases, and 11 bases separated the two germline ends. CDR3 coding DNA: TGTGCCAGTAGGAGGCGGGGAGACTATGGCTACACCTTC. Amino acids: CASRRRGDYGYTF.

The chain uses TRBV6-5 and TRBJ1-5, with D tentatively TRBD1 (5 bases). Germline lookup yields CDR1 MNHEY and CDR2 SVGAGI. The V end was cut by 6 bases, the J end by 1 base, with 13 bases between. The CDR3 consists of 15 residues. CDR3 DNA sequence: TGTGCCAGCAGGTTTCTTGGGGGAAGCAATCAGCCCCAGCATTTT. Protein product: CASRFLGGSNQPQHF.

The chain uses TRBV9 and TRBJ2-7; D is ambiguous. CDR3 length: 16 amino acids. The V end was cut by 4 bases, the J end by 2 bases, with 19 bases between. Germline V gives CDR1 SGDLS, CDR2 YYNGEE. In DNA, the CDR3 is TGTGCCAGCAGCCCCGTCCAAGTCTCCGCTACCTACGAGCAGTACTTC. As protein: CASSPVQVSATYEQYF.

This sequence joins TRBV5-1 and TRBJ1-4; D is ambiguous. The CDR3 is made up of 13 amino acids. Trimming left V 4 bases short and J 4 bases short, with 8 bases between. Looked up from germline, CDR1 is SGHRS and CDR2 is YFSETQ. The CDR3 sequence: CASSLDGNEKLFF. The CDR3 bases are TGCGCCAGCAGCCTCGACGGTAATGAAAAACTGTTTTTT.

In nucleotides, the CDR3 is TGTGCCAGCAGATACGAGACTGTATATAGCAATCAGCCCCAGCATTTT. Amino acid sequence: CASRYETVYSNQPQHF. The chain combines TRBV6-6 with TRBJ1-5; D is unclear. This CDR3 spans 16 amino acids. V was clipped by 6 bases and J by 0 bases, with 15 bases between them. CDR1 is MNHNY, CDR2 SVGAGI, per germline (reference sequence).

V usage is TRBV4-1 and J usage is TRBJ2-2, with D perhaps assigned TRBD1 or TRBD2 (5 bases each). Trimming pared 10 bases from V and 4 bases from J, leaving 13 bases between. The length of the CDR3 is 13 residues. CDR1 and CDR2 from the germline V gene are MGHRA and YSYEKL. The CDR3 bases are TGCGCCACCCCGGGACCATTCACCGGGGAGCTGTTTTTT. Its translation: CATPGPFTGELFF.

This clone was detected once. This sequence joins TRBV10-3 and TRBJ2-7, with a tentative D call TRBD1 (6 bases). CDR1 is ENHRY, CDR2 SYGVKD, per germline. The CDR3 loop spans 13 amino acids. Trimming left V 2 bases short and J 1 base short, with 6 bases between. The CDR3 DNA reads as TGTGCCATCAGTGAGGGACAGTCCTACGAGCAGTACTTC. Amino acids: CAISEGQSYEQYF.

This chain uses TRBV18 with TRBJ1-3, with D tentatively TRBD1 (6 bases). V was shortened by 8 bases and J by 4 bases, with 12 bases between the two germline ends. Germline CDR1 KGHSH, CDR2 LQKENI. The CDR3 spans 13 residues. CDR3 in DNA: TGTGCCAGCACAACAGGGTCAGGAAACACCATATATTTT. It codes for CASTTGSGNTIYF.

The chain is built from TRBV13 and TRBJ1-6; D not certain. CDR3 length equals 12 residues. Trimming stripped 1 base from V and 9 bases from J, with 4 bases between. CDR1 and CDR2 (germline): PRHDT, FYEKMQ (reference sequence). Here the CDR3 DNA reads TGTGCCAGCAGCTTAGTGACTTCACCCCTCCACTTT. Translating gives CASSLVTSPLHF.

This clone is termed medium-sized. The chain employs TRBV4-3 and TRBJ1-4; 8 bases match TRBD1. This CDR3 comprises 18 residues. Germline CDR1 and CDR2: LGHNA and YSLEER. V shed 0 bases and J 8 bases; nucleotides not matched to a gene: 14. In DNA, the CDR3 is TGCGCCAGCAGCCAAGAGCCCCAGGGGGCAATCCCCAGCGAAAAACTGTTTTTT. It specifies CASSQEPQGAIPSEKLFF.

J is TRBJ1-1 and V is TRBV6-6; D possibly corresponds to TRBD1 (5 bases). V dropped 0 bases and J dropped 0 bases, with 11 bases sitting between them. This CDR3 is 16 amino acids long. Germline V gene data show CDR1 as MNHNY and CDR2 as SVGAGI (reference sequence). The CDR3 DNA reads TGTGCCAGCAGTTACTCGACAGCCAAAATGAACACTGAAGCTTTCTTT. Translating it yields CASSYSTAKMNTEAFF.

V gene TRBV19 combines with J gene TRBJ1-3, with D unresolved. V lost 4 bases and J 0 bases, leaving 4 bases between the germline ends. Per the germline V gene, CDR1 is LNHDA and CDR2 is SQIVND (reference sequence). The CDR3 spans 13 residues. This chain's CDR3 is CASSTGSGNTIYF. CDR3 coding DNA: TGTGCCAGTAGTACGGGCTCTGGAAACACCATATATTTT.

V and J are TRBV2 and TRBJ2-1; TRBD1 might be the D (5 bases). V shed 2 bases and J shed 9 bases, with 5 bases lying between them. The V gene's germline CDR1 is SNHLY and CDR2 FYNNEI. The CDR3 contains 11 residues. CDR3 coding DNA: TGTGCCAGCAGTGAAAGGGGTGAGCAGTTCTTC. Translation: CASSERGEQFF.

The chain employs TRBV10-3 and TRBJ1-1; 10 nucleotides line up with TRBD1. V lost 6 bases to trimming and J lost 4 bases; unmatched junction nucleotides: 5. Per germline, CDR1 ENHRY and CDR2 SYGVKD. The CDR3 is made up of 14 amino acids. The CDR3 reads CAIRQGQGGTEAFF. The CDR3, as DNA: TGTGCCATCAGACAAGGACAGGGGGGCACTGAAGCTTTCTTT.

This clone was seen just once. CDR3 protein: CASIGVRMGANQPQHF. The DNA for the CDR3 is TGTGCCAGTATAGGCGTCAGGATGGGGGCTAATCAGCCCCAGCATTTT. The chain carries TRBV19 and TRBJ1-5; a possible D gene is TRBD1 (6 bases). The CDR3 is 16 residues long. Germline V gene lookup returns CDR1 LNHDA and CDR2 SQIVND (reference sequence). Trimming removed 7 bases from V and 4 bases from J, with 20 bases in between.

The V and J genes are TRBV23-1 and TRBJ2-3; D uncertain. TRBV23-1 is sorted into the ORF group, with uncertain function. The CDR3 has 16 residues. V gave up 0 bases and J gave up 0 bases, with 10 bases separating them. CDR3 bases: TGCGCCAGCAGTCAATCGTGGATATCTAGCACAGATACGCAGTATTTT. This translates into CASSQSWISSTDTQYF.

This chain uses TRBV5-6 with TRBJ2-7, with 9 bases that match TRBD2. After removal of 4 bases from V and 0 bases from J, the junction contained 8 bases not matched to a gene. The CDR3 totals 16 residues. CDR1 and CDR2 (germline): SGHDT, YYEEEE. The DNA for the CDR3 is TGTGCCAGCAGCCCCTTAAGCGGGGGGCCCTCCTACGAGCAGTACTTC. Protein: CASSPLSGGPSYEQYF. Using reference TRBV5-6 and TRBJ2-7 for the parts outside the CDR3, the full variable domain is DAGVTQSPTHLIKTRGQQVTLRCSPKSGHDTVSWYQQALGQGPQFIFQYYEEEERQRGNFPDRFSGHQFPNYSSELNVNALLLGDSALYLCASSPLSGGPSYEQYFGPGTRLTVT.

This clone was found once. The rearrangement links TRBV6-2 or TRBV6-3 to TRBJ2-1; D ambiguous. The germline V and J ends were trimmed by 0 bases and 1 base, with 7 bases remaining between them. Germline V gene sequence: CDR1 MNHEY, CDR2 SVGEGT. This CDR3 region has 15 residues. The CDR3: CASSYSAGSYNEQFF. The CDR3 bases are TGTGCCAGCAGTTACTCCGCCGGGTCCTACAATGAGCAGTTCTTC.